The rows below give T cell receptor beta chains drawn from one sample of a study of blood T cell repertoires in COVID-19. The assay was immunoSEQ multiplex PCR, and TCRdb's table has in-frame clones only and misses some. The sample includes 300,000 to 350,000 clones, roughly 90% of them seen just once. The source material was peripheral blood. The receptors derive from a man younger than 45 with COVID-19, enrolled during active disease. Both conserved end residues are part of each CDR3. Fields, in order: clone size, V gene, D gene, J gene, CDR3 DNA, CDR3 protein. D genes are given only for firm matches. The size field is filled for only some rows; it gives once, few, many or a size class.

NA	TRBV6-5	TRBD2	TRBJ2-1	TGTGCCAGCACAACCAGCGGGAGGCCGAACAATGAGCAGTTCTTC	CASTTSGRPNNEQFF
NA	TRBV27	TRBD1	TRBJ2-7	TGTGCCAGCAGTTCAGGGACAGGGTTTGGGGAGCAGTACTTC	CASSSGTGFGEQYF
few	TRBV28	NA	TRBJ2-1	TGTGCCAGCAGTTTTGTCGAGCGCCTAGGTGATGAGCAGTTCTTC	CASSFVERLGDEQFF
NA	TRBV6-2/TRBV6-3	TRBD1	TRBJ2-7	TGTGCCAGCAGTTACCGGAATAGGGGGACAGGGGGCCACGAGCAGTACTTC	CASSYRNRGTGGHEQYF
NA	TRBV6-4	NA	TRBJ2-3	TGTGCCAGCAGTGGGGCGGGCGAAACAGATACGCAGTATTTT	CASSGAGETDTQYF
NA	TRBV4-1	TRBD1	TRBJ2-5	TGCGCCAGCAGCCAAGATGGGACAGGGGGAGAGACCCAGTACTTC	CASSQDGTGGETQYF
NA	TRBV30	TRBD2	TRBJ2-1	TGTGCCTGGAGTGTACTAGCGGTATACAATGAGCAGTTCTTC	CAWSVLAVYNEQFF
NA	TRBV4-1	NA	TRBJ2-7	TGCGCCAGCAGCCAAGGACCCCAGGGTTGGGGCTACGAGCAGTACTTC	CASSQGPQGWGYEQYF
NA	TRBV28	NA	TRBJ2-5	TGTGCCAGCAGTTTGGGGGCCCAAGAGACCCAGTACTTC	CASSLGAQETQYF
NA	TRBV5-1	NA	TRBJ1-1	TGCGCCAGCAGCTTGAGGGGCGGGGACACTGAAGCTTTCTTT	CASSLRGGDTEAFF
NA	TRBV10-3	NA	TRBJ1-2	TGTGCCATCAGTGGGAACAACAGGGTTGACTATGGCTACACCTTC	CAISGNNRVDYGYTF
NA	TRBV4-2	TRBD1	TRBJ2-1	TGTGCCAGCAGCCAAGATGGGCAGGGGGCGAAATTAGCGCAGTTCTTC	CASSQDGQGAKLAQFF